Presented here are 9 T cell receptor beta chains from one specimen sequenced in a study of T cell changes during pregnancy in multiple sclerosis. Repertoires were generated with immunoSEQ multiplex PCR, while TCRdb's copy carries only in-frame clones and drops some. The repertoire holds about 44,000 clones, roughly nine tenths seen once, with about 1% in the top ten. The sample was CD4+ T cells from peripheral blood mononuclear cells, taken after pregnancy. These receptors were taken from a female donor with multiple sclerosis, enrolled in a pregnancy study.

The gene calls are TRBV11-2 and TRBJ1-5, with 8 bases fitting TRBD1. The trim removed 5 bases at V and 4 bases at J, leaving 1 base unmatched. The CDR3 spans 13 residues. Germline-derived CDR1 and CDR2 are SGHAT and FQNNGV. The CDR3: CASSTGGNQPQHF. In DNA form, the CDR3 reads TGTGCCAGCAGCACAGGGGGAAATCAGCCCCAGCATTTT.

V and J are TRBV18 and TRBJ1-2; D is ambiguous. The CDR3 is 13 residues long. The germline V gene encodes CDR1 KGHSH and CDR2 LQKENI. V lost 2 bases, J lost 1 base, and 5 bases lay in between. CDR3 sequence reads: CASSPTVNYGYTF. The CDR3, as DNA: TGTGCCAGCTCACCAACGGTTAACTATGGCTACACCTTC.

The CDR3 nucleotides are TGTGCCATCGCTGTACCAGCGGGAGACTCCGGGGAGCTGTTTTTT. The encoded protein is CAIAVPAGDSGELFF. This chain joins TRBV10-3 and TRBJ2-2; 8 nucleotides line up with TRBD2. The germline V gene has CDR1 ENHRY and CDR2 SYGVKD. The CDR3 has 15 residues. V was pared by 8 bases and J by 6 bases, with 11 bases of the junction left unmatched.

This clone showed up just a few times. This chain joins TRBV7-2 and TRBJ1-2; D is unresolved. The CDR3 length is 16 residues. V was shortened by 1 base and J by 2 bases, with 14 bases between the two germline ends. Per the germline V gene, CDR1 is SGHTA and CDR2 is FQGNSA. CDR3 region: CASSLERGTANYGYTF. Here the CDR3 DNA reads TGTGCCAGCAGCTTAGAAAGAGGCACGGCAAACTATGGCTACACCTTC. Full variable domain (outside the CDR3, taken from reference TRBV7-2 and TRBJ1-2): GAGVSQSPSNKVTEKGKDVELRCDPISGHTALYWYRQSLGQGLEFLIYFQGNSAPDKSGLPSDRFSAERTGGSVSTLTIQRTQQEDSAVYLCASSLERGTANYGYTFGSGTRLTVV.

The CDR3 coding sequence is TGTGCCAGCAGTAGACAGGGTGGAAACACCATATATTTT. It translates to CASSRQGGNTIYF. The gene calls are TRBV28 and TRBJ1-3, with 7 bases lining up with TRBD1. The V and J ends lost 5 bases and 3 bases, in that order; junction bases with no gene match: 1. Germline V gene sequence: CDR1 MDHEN, CDR2 SYDVKM. The length of the CDR3 is 13 residues.

This clone is medium-sized by share. This chain connects TRBV2 to TRBJ2-7; unclear D gene. CDR3 size: 13 residues. The V end was cut by 9 bases, the J end by 0 bases, with 12 bases between. CDR1 is SNHLY, CDR2 FYNNEI, per germline. The CDR3, as DNA: TGTGCCAGTAGAGACTGGCACTCCTACGAGCAGTACTTC. Its translation: CASRDWHSYEQYF.

This rearrangement joins TRBV6-1 to TRBJ2-1; TRBD1 aligns across 7 bases. CDR1 is MNHNS, CDR2 SASEGT, per germline. Trimming at V came to 5 bases and at J to 1 base, leaving 2 bases not matched to a gene. The length of the CDR3 is 14 residues. Written as DNA, the CDR3 is TGTGCCAGCAGTCAGACAGGGTCCTACAATGAGCAGTTCTTC. Amino acids: CASSQTGSYNEQFF.

This rearrangement joins TRBV11-2 to TRBJ1-5; a weak D match, TRBD1 (6 bases). This CDR3 comprises 15 residues. V lost 5 bases to trimming and J lost 0 bases, with 11 bases between them. CDR1 SGHAT and CDR2 FQNNGV come from the germline V gene. CDR3 in amino acids: CASSALRGSNQPQHF. The CDR3 DNA is TGTGCCAGCAGCGCGCTCAGGGGTAGCAATCAGCCCCAGCATTTT.

The chain links TRBV18 to TRBJ1-6, with D possibly being TRBD1 (5 bases). The ends were cut back, 3 bases at V and 7 bases at J, with 16 bases in the middle. The germline V gene has CDR1 KGHSH and CDR2 LQKENI. The CDR3 has 16 amino acids. The CDR3, as DNA: TGTGCCAGCTCACCCGGTTCGGGCAGGGTGAATTCACCCCTCCACTTT. Translating it yields CASSPGSGRVNSPLHF.